A single TCR beta chain is shown here with its context. As yet, its antigen is unknown. The authors obtained over 95% purity in all sorted populations. This sample was included in a study of beta chain features in type 1 diabetes. In the study overall: Cells sorted and examined across all samples totaled 90 million to 120 million.

The authors reverse transcribed all of the isolated RNA, so sequencing captured expressed TCRB transcripts. Using immunoSEQ multiplex PCR, the repertoire was profiled, and TCRdb retains in-frame clones only, with some absent. The sample lists some 660,000 clones; 11% to 15% were seen once. With V trimmed by 3 bases and J by 3 bases, 5 bases remained unmatched. The length of the CDR3 is 15 residues. The V gene's germline CDR1 is SGHTA and CDR2 FQGNSA. Findings of the study overall: Among patients with Type 1 diabetes, TCRB CDR3s were moderately but significantly shorter in every one of the four CD4+ subsets. There was no resolution here of whether HLA type influences TCRB rearrangement. Sampled from patients, naive, central memory and Treg TCRB repertoires appeared more similar than those sampled from healthy donors.

The V and J genes are TRBV7-2 and TRBJ2-7, with 10 bases matching TRBD2. Sequencing input: naive CD4+ T cells from blood. This clonotype was sampled from a man aged 18 to 30 with type 1 diabetes. CDR3 region: CASSLRLAGDYEQYF. The CDR3 DNA sequence: TGTGCCAGCAGCTTGAGGCTAGCGGGGGACTACGAGCAGTACTTC.